The rows below give T cell receptor beta chains drawn from one sample of a study of post-analysis software for immune sequencing data. TCRdb fed the PCR reads into MiXCR, producing one record per CDR3 protein. This sample has 350,000 to 500,000 distinct CDR3 sequences, with 39% found just once. Sequencing was done on a sample of blood. All receptors derive from a girl aged 2 to 9 with multiple sclerosis. Both conserved end residues are part of each CDR3. The D gene is left open where the match is weak. A row's size may be missing; if present it is once, few, many or a size class.

CDR3 protein	CDR3 DNA	D gene	J gene	V gene	clone size
CASSQDRAGLETQYF	TGTGCCAGCAGCCAAGATCGGGCAGGGTTGGAGACCCAGTACTTC	NA	TRBJ2-5	TRBV4-2	few
CSARDGPSYEQYF	TGCAGTGCTAGAGATGGACCCTCCTACGAGCAGTACTTC	NA	TRBJ2-7	TRBV20-1	NA
CASSQELGLSSYEQYF	TGTGCCAGCAGCCAAGAGCTGGGCTTGTCATCCTACGAGCAGTACTTC	NA	TRBJ2-7	TRBV4-2	NA
CASSTHWGSSYEQYF	TGTGCCAGCAGCACCCATTGGGGTAGCTCCTACGAGCAGTACTTC	NA	TRBJ2-7	TRBV9	NA
CATSDLRSSQETQYF	TGTGCCACCAGTGATTTGAGAAGCTCTCAAGAGACCCAGTACTTC	NA	TRBJ2-5	TRBV24-1	NA
CASSHYLSGQGYTDTQYF	TGCGCCAGCAGCCACTACCTGTCGGGACAGGGGTACACAGATACGCAGTATTTT	TRBD1	TRBJ2-3	TRBV4-1	NA
CASSLGLAGTYGQYF	TGCGCCAGCAGCCTAGGACTAGCGGGAACCTACGGGCAGTACTTC	TRBD2	TRBJ2-7	TRBV5-1	NA
CASSLQTGEADTQYF	TGCGCCAGCAGCTTGCAGACGGGAGAGGCGGATACGCAGTATTTT	NA	TRBJ2-3	TRBV5-1	NA
CASSQEGVGRSSYNEQFF	TGCGCCAGCAGCCAAGAAGGAGTCGGGAGGAGCTCCTACAATGAGCAGTTCTTC	TRBD2	TRBJ2-1	TRBV4-3	NA
CASSFYRPIQETQYF	TGTGCCAGCAGTTTTTACAGACCGATCCAAGAGACCCAGTACTTC	NA	TRBJ2-5	TRBV28	few
CSARPTIAGGRETQYF	TGCAGTGCTAGACCCACTATAGCGGGAGGGCGGGAGACCCAGTACTTC	TRBD2	TRBJ2-5	TRBV20-1	NA
CASSFGGKVHQPQHF	TGTGCCAGCAGTTTCGGGGGAAAGGTGCATCAGCCCCAGCATTTT	NA	TRBJ1-5	TRBV12-3/TRBV12-4	NA
CSAPMTGTRGNQPQHF	TGCAGTGCACCTATGACAGGGACGAGGGGCAATCAGCCCCAGCATTTT	TRBD1	TRBJ1-5	TRBV20-1	NA
CASNPGQGGQPQHF	TGTGCCAGCAATCCGGGACAGGGTGGTCAGCCCCAGCATTTT	TRBD1	TRBJ1-5	TRBV6-6	NA
CASSLDGRPPYEQYF	TGTGCCAGCAGCTTAGACGGGAGGCCCCCCTACGAGCAGTACTTC	TRBD2	TRBJ2-7	TRBV13	few
CASSLYSGNTIYF	TGTGCCAGCAGCTTATACAGCGGAAACACCATATATTTT	NA	TRBJ1-3	TRBV5-5	NA
CASSPRSGWEQFF	TGTGCCAGCAGTCCGAGGTCTGGATGGGAGCAGTTCTTC	NA	TRBJ2-1	TRBV27	NA
CASSPLVSGGNEQYF	TGCGCCAGCAGCCCTCTGGTTAGCGGGGGGAATGAGCAGTACTTC	TRBD2	TRBJ2-5	TRBV5-1	NA
CASSSMEGTKLYSSYEQYF	TGTGCCAGCAGTTCAATGGAGGGGACAAAGTTATATAGCTCCTACGAGCAGTACTTC	NA	TRBJ2-7	TRBV28	few
CASSEAGPYEQCF	TGTGCCAGCAGTGAAGCCGGACCCTACGAGCAGTGCTTC	NA	TRBJ2-7	TRBV6-1	NA
CASSPGPKRQYF	TGTGCCAGCAGTCCGGGACCTAAGCGGCAGTACTTC	NA	TRBJ2-7	TRBV12-3/TRBV12-4	NA
CASQPGQGDSPLHF	TGCGCCAGTCAGCCGGGACAGGGAGATTCACCCCTCCACTTT	TRBD1	TRBJ1-6	TRBV5-1	NA
CASSIGPYTYEQYF	TGTGCCAGCTCCATAGGCCCGTATACCTACGAGCAGTACTTC	NA	TRBJ2-7	TRBV19	NA
CASSPPGTYVTGELFF	TGTGCCAGCTCACCACCCGGGACTTATGTCACCGGGGAGCTGTTTTTT	NA	TRBJ2-2	TRBV18	few
CASSERREKLYF	TGCGCCAGCAGTGAAAGAAGGGAAAAACTGTATTTT	NA	TRBJ2-3	TRBV10-2	NA
CASSWPPGQAVGYTF	TGTGCCAGCAGTTGGCCCCCGGGACAGGCGGTCGGCTACACCTTC	TRBD1	TRBJ1-2	TRBV28	NA
CASSLEEGRETQYF	TGCGCCAGCAGCTTGGAGGAAGGCAGGGAGACCCAGTACTTC	NA	TRBJ2-5	TRBV5-1	few
CSARDTTLSSYEQYF	TGCAGTGCTAGGGATACGACACTCAGCTCCTACGAGCAGTACTTC	NA	TRBJ2-7	TRBV20-1	few
CASSLRQTRLNEQYF	TGTGCCAGCAGTTTAAGACAGACCCGTCTCAATGAGCAGTACTTC	NA	TRBJ2-5	TRBV12-3/TRBV12-4	NA
CASSPIGVGYTF	TGTGCCAGCAGCCCAATTGGGGTTGGCTACACCTTC	NA	TRBJ1-2	TRBV5-6	many
CASSYSQGFGEQFF	TGTGCCAGCAGTTACTCGCAGGGGTTTGGTGAGCAGTTCTTC	NA	TRBJ2-1	TRBV6-5	NA
CSVEPTGGLNYGYTF	TGCAGCGTTGAACCTACAGGGGGCCTTAACTATGGCTACACCTTC	TRBD1	TRBJ1-2	TRBV29-1	NA
CATYGGTSVYEQYF	TGTGCCACCTACGGGGGGACTAGCGTCTACGAGCAGTACTTC	TRBD2	TRBJ2-7	TRBV28	NA
CSVGLIVNTEAFF	TGCAGCGTTGGCCTTATTGTGAACACTGAAGCTTTCTTT	NA	TRBJ1-1	TRBV29-1	NA
CASNQRGGQETQYF	TGCGCCAGCAACCAGCGGGGGGGCCAAGAGACCCAGTACTTC	TRBD2	TRBJ2-5	TRBV5-1	NA
CASSQEPRRESPLHF	TGCGCCAGCAGCCAAGAGCCAAGAAGGGAGTCACCCCTCCACTTT	NA	TRBJ1-6	TRBV4-1	once
CATSRDGTEQYF	TGTGCCACCAGCAGAGACGGGACCGAGCAGTACTTC	NA	TRBJ2-7	TRBV15	NA
CATRARDSGGSNQPQHF	TGTGCCACCAGGGCCCGGGACAGCGGGGGTAGCAATCAGCCCCAGCATTTT	TRBD1	TRBJ1-5	TRBV2	few
CASSYKFGGQNIQYF	TGTGCCAGCAGTTACAAATTCGGGGGGCAAAACATTCAGTACTTC	NA	TRBJ2-4	TRBV6-5	few